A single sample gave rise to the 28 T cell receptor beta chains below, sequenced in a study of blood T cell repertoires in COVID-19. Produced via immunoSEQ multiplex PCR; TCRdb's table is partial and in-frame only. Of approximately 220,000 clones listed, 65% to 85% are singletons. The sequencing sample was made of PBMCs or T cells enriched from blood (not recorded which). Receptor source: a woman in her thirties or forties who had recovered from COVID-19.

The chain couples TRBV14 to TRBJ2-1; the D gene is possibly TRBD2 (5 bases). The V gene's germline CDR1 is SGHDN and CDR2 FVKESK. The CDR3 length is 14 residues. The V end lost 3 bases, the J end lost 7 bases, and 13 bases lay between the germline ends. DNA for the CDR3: TGTGCCAGCAGCCAGGGGAGAGTGTGGAATGAGCAGTTCTTC. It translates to CASSQGRVWNEQFF.

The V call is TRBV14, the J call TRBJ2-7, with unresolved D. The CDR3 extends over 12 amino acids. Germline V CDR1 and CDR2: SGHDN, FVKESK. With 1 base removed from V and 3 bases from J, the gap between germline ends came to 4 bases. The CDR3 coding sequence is TGTGCCAGCAGCCAAGTAGTCTACGAGCAGTACGTC. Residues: CASSQVVYEQYV.

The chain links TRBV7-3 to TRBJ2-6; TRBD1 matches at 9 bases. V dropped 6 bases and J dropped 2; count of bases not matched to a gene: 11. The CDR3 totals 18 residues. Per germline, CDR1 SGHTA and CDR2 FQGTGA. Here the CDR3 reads CASSLRIGQGPGANVLTF. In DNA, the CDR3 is TGTGCCAGCAGTCTCCGGATAGGACAGGGGCCTGGGGCCAACGTCCTGACTTTC.

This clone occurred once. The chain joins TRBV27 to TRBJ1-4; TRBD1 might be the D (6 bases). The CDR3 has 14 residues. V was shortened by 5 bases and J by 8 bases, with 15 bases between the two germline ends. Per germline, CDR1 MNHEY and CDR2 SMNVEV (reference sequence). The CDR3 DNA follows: TGTGCCAGCAGTAAAGACAGGAGAGGCGAAAAACTGTTTTTT. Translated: CASSKDRRGEKLFF.

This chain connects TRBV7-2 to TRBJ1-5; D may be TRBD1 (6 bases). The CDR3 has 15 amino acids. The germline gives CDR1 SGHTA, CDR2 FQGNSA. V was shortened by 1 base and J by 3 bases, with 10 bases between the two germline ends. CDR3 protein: CASSLEQGFNQPQHF. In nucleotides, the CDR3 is TGTGCCAGCAGCTTAGAACAGGGTTTCAATCAGCCCCAGCATTTT.

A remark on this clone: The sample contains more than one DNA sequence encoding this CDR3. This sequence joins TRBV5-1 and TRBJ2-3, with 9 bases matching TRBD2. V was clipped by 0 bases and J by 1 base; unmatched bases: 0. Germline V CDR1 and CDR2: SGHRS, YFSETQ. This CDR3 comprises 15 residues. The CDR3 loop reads CASSLGLAGTDTQYF. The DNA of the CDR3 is TGCGCCAGCAGCTTGGGACTAGCGGGCACAGATACGCAGTATTTT.

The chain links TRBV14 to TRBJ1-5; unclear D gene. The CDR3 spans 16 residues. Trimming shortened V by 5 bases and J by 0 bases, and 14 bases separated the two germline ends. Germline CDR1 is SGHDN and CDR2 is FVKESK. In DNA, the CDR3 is TGTGCCAGCAGCTCAGGAGGGCCAAATAGCAATCAGCCCCAGCATTTT. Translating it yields CASSSGGPNSNQPQHF.

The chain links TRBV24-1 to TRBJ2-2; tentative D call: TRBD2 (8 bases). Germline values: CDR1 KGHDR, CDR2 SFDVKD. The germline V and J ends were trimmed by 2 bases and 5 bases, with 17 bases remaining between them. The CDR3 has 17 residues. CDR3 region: CATSDSGGGVWTGELFF. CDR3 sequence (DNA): TGTGCCACCAGTGATTCGGGAGGGGGCGTGTGGACCGGGGAGCTGTTTTTT.

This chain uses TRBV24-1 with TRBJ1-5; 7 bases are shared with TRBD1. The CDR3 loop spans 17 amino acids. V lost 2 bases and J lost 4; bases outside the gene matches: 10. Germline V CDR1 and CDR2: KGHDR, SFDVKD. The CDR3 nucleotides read TGTGCCACCAGTGATTCTTCTGGGGACAGTTGGAATCAGCCCCAGCATTTT. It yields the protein CATSDSSGDSWNQPQHF.

The CDR3 region is CASSQTRGTRYLYEQYF. CDR3 DNA: TGTGCCAGCAGTCAGACAAGAGGGACACGTTATCTCTACGAGCAGTACTTC. The V gene is TRBV28, the J gene TRBJ2-7; TRBD1 is a possible D gene (6 bases). The CDR3 length is 17 residues. Germline CDR1 is MDHEN and CDR2 is SYDVKM. V was cut by 5 bases and J by 3 bases, with 23 bases left in between.

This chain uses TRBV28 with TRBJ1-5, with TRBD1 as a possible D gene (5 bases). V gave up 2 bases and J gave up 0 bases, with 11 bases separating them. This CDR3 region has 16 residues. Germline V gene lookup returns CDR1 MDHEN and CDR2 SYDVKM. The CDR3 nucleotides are TGTGCCAGCAGTTTAACAGGATCTTATAGCAATCAGCCCCAGCATTTT. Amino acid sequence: CASSLTGSYSNQPQHF.

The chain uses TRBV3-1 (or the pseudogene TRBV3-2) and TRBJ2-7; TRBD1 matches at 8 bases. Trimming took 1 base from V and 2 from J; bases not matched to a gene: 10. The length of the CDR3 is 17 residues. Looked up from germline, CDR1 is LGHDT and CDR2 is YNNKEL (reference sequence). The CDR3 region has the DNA TGTGCCAGCAGCCAAGTTCTTGTGACAGGGGACCCCTACGAGCAGTACGTC. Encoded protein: CASSQVLVTGDPYEQYV.

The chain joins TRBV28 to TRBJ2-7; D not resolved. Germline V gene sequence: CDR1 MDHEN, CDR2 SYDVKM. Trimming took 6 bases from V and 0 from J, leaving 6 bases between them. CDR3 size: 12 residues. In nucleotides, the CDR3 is TGTGCCAGCAGGGTGAGCTCCTACGAGCAGTACTTC. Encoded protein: CASRVSSYEQYF. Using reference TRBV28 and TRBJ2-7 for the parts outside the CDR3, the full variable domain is DVKVTQSSRYLVKRTGEKVFLECVQDMDHENMFWYRQDPGLGLRLIYFSYDVKMKEKGDIPEGYSVSREKKERFSLILESASTNQTSMYLCASRVSSYEQYFGPGTRLTVT.

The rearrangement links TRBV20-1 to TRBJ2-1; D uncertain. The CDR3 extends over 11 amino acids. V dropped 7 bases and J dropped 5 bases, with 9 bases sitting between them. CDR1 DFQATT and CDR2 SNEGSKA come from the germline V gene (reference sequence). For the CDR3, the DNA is TGCAGTGTTTCTACTGACAATGAGCAGTTCTTC. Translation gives CSVSTDNEQFF.

CDR3 region: CASSSSVGSGQDTQYF. Here the CDR3 DNA reads TGTGCCAGCAGCTCAAGCGTCGGGAGTGGACAAGATACGCAGTATTTT. The J gene is TRBJ2-3, the V gene TRBV7-2; D may be TRBD2 (6 bases). This CDR3 spans 16 amino acids. Germline V gene lookup returns CDR1 SGHTA and CDR2 FQGNSA. V shed 4 bases and J shed 5 bases, with 19 bases lying between them.

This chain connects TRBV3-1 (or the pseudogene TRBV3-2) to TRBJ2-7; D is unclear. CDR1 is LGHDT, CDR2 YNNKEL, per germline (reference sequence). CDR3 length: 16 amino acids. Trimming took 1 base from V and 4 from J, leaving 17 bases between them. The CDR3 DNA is TGTGCCAGCAGCCAAGGCGCCACGGAGATTCTTTACGAGCAGTACGTC. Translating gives CASSQGATEILYEQYV.

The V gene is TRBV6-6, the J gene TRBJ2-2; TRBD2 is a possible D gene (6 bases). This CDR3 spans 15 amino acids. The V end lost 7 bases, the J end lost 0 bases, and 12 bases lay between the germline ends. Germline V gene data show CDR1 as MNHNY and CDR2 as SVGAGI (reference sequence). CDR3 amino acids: CASMPGLANTGELFF. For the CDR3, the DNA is TGTGCCAGCATGCCGGGACTTGCGAACACCGGGGAGCTGTTTTTT.

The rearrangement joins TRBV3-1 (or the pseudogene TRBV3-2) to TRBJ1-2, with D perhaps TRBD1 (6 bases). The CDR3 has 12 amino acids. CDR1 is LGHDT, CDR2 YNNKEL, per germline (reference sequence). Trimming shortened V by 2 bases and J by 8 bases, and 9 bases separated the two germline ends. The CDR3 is CASSQLTGGYTF. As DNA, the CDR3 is TGTGCCAGCAGCCAATTAACAGGGGGCTACACCTTC.

This CDR3 reads CASSPLSGRASYEQYF. The CDR3 DNA is TGTGCCAGCAGCCCGCTTAGCGGGAGAGCCTCCTACGAGCAGTACTTC. The chain employs TRBV28 and TRBJ2-7, with 9 bases fitting TRBD2. V gave up 6 bases and J gave up 0 bases; unmatched junction bases: 9. The CDR3 has 16 residues. The germline CDR1 and CDR2 sequences are MDHEN and SYDVKM.

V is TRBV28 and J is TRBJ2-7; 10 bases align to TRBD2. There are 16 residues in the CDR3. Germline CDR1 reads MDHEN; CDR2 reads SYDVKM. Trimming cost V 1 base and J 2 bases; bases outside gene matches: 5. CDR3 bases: TGTGCCAGCAGTTTATATCGGAGCGGGAGGGCCTACGAGCAGTACTTC. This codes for CASSLYRSGRAYEQYF.

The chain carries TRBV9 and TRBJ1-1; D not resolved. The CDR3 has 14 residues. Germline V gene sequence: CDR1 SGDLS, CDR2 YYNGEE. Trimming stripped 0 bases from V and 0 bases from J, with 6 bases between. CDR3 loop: CASSVEYMNTEAFF. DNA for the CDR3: TGTGCCAGCAGCGTAGAATATATGAACACTGAAGCTTTCTTT.

CDR3 sequence: CSVRPGDYNSPLHF. CDR3 coding DNA: TGCAGCGTCCGACCCGGGGACTATAATTCACCCCTCCACTTT. The rearrangement uses TRBV29-1 and TRBJ1-6; D gene unclear. CDR3 length: 14 residues. Trimming removed 6 bases from V and 3 bases from J, with 12 bases in between. CDR1 is SQVTM and CDR2 is ANQGSEA in the germline V gene. Using reference TRBV29-1 and TRBJ1-6 for the parts outside the CDR3, the full variable domain is SAVISQKPSRDICQRGTSLTIQCQVDSQVTMMFWYRQQPGQSLTLIATANQGSEATYESGFVIDKFPISRPNLTFSTLTVSNMSPEDSSIYLCSVRPGDYNSPLHFGNGTRLTVT.

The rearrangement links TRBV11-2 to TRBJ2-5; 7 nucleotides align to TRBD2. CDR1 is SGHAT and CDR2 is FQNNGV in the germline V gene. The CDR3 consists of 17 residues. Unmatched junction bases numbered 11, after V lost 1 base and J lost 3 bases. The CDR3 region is CASSLVRWREYEETQYF. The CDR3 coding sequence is TGTGCCAGCAGCTTAGTTCGTTGGCGGGAGTATGAAGAGACCCAGTACTTC. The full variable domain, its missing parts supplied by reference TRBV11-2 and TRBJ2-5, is EAGVAQSPRYKIIEKRQSVAFWCNPISGHATLYWYQQILGQGPKLLIQFQNNGVVDDSQLPKDRFSAERLKGVDSTLKIQPAKLEDSAVYLCASSLVRWREYEETQYFGPGTRLLVL.

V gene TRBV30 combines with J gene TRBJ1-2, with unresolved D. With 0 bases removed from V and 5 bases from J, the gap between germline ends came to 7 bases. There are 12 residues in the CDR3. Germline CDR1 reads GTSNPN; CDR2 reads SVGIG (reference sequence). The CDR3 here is CAWSVPRYGYTF. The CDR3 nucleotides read TGTGCCTGGAGTGTACCCCGGTATGGCTACACCTTC.

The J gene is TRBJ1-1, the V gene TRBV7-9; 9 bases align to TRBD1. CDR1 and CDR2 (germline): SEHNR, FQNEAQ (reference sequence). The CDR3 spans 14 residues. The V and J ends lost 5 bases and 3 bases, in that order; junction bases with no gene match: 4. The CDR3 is CASSVGQGYTEAFF. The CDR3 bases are TGTGCCAGCAGCGTAGGACAGGGGTACACTGAAGCTTTCTTT.

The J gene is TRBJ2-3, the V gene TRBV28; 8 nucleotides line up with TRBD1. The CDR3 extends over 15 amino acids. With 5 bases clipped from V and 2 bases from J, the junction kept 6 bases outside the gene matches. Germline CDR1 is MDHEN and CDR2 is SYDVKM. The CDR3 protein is CASSTRQGITDTQYF. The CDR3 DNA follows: TGTGCCAGCAGTACCCGACAGGGGATCACAGATACGCAGTATTTT.

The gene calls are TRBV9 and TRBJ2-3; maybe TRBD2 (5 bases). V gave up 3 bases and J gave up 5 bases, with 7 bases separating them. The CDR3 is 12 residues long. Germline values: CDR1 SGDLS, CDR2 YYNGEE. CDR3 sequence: CASSGRRDTQYF. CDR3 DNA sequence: TGTGCCAGCAGCGGGAGGAGAGATACGCAGTATTTT.

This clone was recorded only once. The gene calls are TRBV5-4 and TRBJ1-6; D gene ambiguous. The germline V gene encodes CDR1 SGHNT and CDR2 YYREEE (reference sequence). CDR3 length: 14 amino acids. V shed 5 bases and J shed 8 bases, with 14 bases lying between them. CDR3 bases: TGTGCCAGCAGTGGGCCCGAGCCCTATTCACCCCTCCACTTT. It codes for CASSGPEPYSPLHF.